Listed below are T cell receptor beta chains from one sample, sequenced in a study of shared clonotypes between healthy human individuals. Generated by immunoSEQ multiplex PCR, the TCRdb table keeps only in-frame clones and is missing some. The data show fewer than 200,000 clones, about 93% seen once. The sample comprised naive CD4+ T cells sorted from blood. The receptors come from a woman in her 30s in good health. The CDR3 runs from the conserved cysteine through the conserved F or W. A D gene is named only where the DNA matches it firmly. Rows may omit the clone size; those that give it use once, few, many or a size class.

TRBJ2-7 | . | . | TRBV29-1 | TGCAGCGTTGAAGAGACAGGAGGCCTCGACGAGCAGTACTTC | CSVEETGGLDEQYF
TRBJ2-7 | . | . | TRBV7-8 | TGTGCCAGCAGCCCCCCCCCTAGCTCCGAGCAGTACTTC | CASSPPPSSEQYF
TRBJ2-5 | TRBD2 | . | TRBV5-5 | TGTGCCAGCAGCTACACTAGCGGGGCAGCTAGGACCCAGTACTTC | CASSYTSGAARTQYF
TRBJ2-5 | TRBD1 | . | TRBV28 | TGTGCCAGCAGTACCCGACAGGGGGCTTTGGGTGTGACCCAGTACTTC | CASSTRQGALGVTQYF
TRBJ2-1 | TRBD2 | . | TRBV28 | TGTGCCAGCAGCAACATGGCGGGGGGCCTCAATGAGCAGTTCTTC | CASSNMAGGLNEQFF
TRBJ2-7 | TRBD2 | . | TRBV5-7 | TGTGCCAGCAGCTTGGGGACTAGCGGGATTTGGGAGCAGTACTTC | CASSLGTSGIWEQYF
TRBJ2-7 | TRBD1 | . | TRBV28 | TGTGCCAGCAGTTCACCCAGGGGGCCGGGGGAGAGGGAGTACTTC | CASSSPRGPGEREYF
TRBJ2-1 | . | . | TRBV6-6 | TGTGCCAGCAGTTACAAGGTCCGAAGCTCCTACAATGAGCAGTTCTTC | CASSYKVRSSYNEQFF
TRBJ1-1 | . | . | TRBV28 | TGTGCCAGTACGAGTGGAGTGCCTGAAGCTTTCTTT | CASTSGVPEAFF
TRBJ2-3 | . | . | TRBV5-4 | TGTGCCAGCAGCACGAACACAGATACGCAGTATTTT | CASSTNTDTQYF
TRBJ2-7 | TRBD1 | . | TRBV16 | TGTGCCAGCAGCCAATCGGGACAGCGCTCCTACGAGCAGTACTTC | CASSQSGQRSYEQYF
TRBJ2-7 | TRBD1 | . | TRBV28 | TGTGCCAGCAGGGGACAGGCAGCTGGCTACGAGCAGTACTTC | CASRGQAAGYEQYF
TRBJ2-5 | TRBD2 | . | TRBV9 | TGTGCCAGCAGCGGGACTAGCGGGCCTCAAGAGACCCAGTACTTC | CASSGTSGPQETQYF
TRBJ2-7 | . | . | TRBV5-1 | TGCGCCAGCAGCTCCGCGGAAGGGGCGCAGTACTTC | CASSSAEGAQYF
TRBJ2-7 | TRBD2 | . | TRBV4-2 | TGTGCCAGCAGCCAAACGCCAGCGGGACACGAGCAGTACTTC | CASSQTPAGHEQYF
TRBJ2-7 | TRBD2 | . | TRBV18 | TGTGCCAGCTCACCACGACGGACTAGCGGGATCAACGAGCAGTACTTC | CASSPRRTSGINEQYF
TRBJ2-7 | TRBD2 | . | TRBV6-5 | TGTGCCAGCAGTCGTAGCGGGAGGGCCGTCGAGCAGTACTTC | CASSRSGRAVEQYF
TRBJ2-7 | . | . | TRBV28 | TGTGCCAGCACCCAGGGGGGCGTCTCCTACGAGCAGTACTTC | CASTQGGVSYEQYF
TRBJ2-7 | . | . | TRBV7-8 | TGTGCCAGCAGCTTTAGTGGACAAACTTACGAGCAGTACTTC | CASSFSGQTYEQYF
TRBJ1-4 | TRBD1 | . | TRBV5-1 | TGCGCCAGCAGCGCCCAGGACAGGGTTAATGAAAAACTGTTTTTT | CASSAQDRVNEKLFF
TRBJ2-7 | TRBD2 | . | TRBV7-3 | TGTGCCAGCAGCTTTGACAGTGCGGGAGGGCCTTACGAGCAGTACTTC | CASSFDSAGGPYEQYF
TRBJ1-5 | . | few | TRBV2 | TGTGCCAGCAGTGACAGGGGCTCTGTCGGTCAGCCCCAGCATTTT | CASSDRGSVGQPQHF
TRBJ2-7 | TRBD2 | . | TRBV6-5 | TGTGCCAGCAGCCTTCGGGGGACTAGCTCCTACGAGCAGTACTTC | CASSLRGTSSYEQYF
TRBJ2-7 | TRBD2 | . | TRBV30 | TGTGCCTGGCAACTAGCGGGCAGCTCCTACGAGCAGTACTTC | CAWQLAGSSYEQYF
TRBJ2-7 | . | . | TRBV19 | TGTGCCAGTAGTATTGGATACGAGCAGTACTTC | CASSIGYEQYF
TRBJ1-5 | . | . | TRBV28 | TGTGCCAGTAGACCCACCAATCAGCCCCAGCATTTT | CASRPTNQPQHF
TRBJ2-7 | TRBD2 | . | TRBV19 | TGTGCCAGTAGTATATGGGCGGCGGGAGGAGGTAACGAGCAGTACTTC | CASSIWAAGGGNEQYF
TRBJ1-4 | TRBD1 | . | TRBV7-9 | TGTGCCAGCAGCTTGGAGACAGGGGGAGAAAAACTGTTTTTT | CASSLETGGEKLFF
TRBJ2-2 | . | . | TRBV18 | TGTGCCAGCTCACCACGCCCGGGACAAGGGAACACCGGGGAGCTGTTTTTT | CASSPRPGQGNTGELFF
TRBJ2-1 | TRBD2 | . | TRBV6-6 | TGTGCCACCTTCGGTGGGACTAGCGTTTCCAATGAGCAGTTCTTC | CATFGGTSVSNEQFF
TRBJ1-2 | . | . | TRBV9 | TGTGCCAGCAGCGTCTCCGGGCAGCCCTATGGCTACACCTTC | CASSVSGQPYGYTF
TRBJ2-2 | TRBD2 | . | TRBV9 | TGTGCCAAAGAGCGGGAAACCGGGGAGCTGTTTTTT | CAKERETGELFF
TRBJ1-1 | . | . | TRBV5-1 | TGCGCCAGCTCACCTCCGGGACACCAGAACACTGAAGCTTTCTTT | CASSPPGHQNTEAFF
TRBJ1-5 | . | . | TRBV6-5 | TGTGCCAGCAGCCGCGACGGCAGCAATCAGCCCCAGCATTTT | CASSRDGSNQPQHF
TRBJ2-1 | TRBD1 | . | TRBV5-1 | TGCGCCAGCAGCTCAGGACAGGGTACCTACAATGAGCAGTTCTTC | CASSSGQGTYNEQFF
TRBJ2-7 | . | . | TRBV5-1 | TGCGCCAGCAGCTTGGGTGTGGGGTTCCCCCCCTACGAGCAGTACTTC | CASSLGVGFPPYEQYF
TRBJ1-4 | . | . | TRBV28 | TGTGCCAGCAGTAGGGCGAATAATGAAAAACTGTTTTTT | CASSRANNEKLFF
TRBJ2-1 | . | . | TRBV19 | TGTGCCAGTAGTATTTCTGTGAGCTCCTACAATGAGCAGTTCTTC | CASSISVSSYNEQFF
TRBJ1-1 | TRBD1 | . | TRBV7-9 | TGTGCCAGCAGCCTAGGACAGGGGGAGGCTGAAGCTTTCTTT | CASSLGQGEAEAFF
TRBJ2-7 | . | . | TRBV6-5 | TGTGCCAGCAGTTACGATCTAGCGCCTTCATACGAGCAGTACTTC | CASSYDLAPSYEQYF
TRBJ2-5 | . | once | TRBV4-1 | TGCGCCAGCAGCCAACGGGTTACGGAGACCCAGTACTTC | CASSQRVTETQYF
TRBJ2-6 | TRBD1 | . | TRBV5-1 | TGCGCCAGCAGCCGGACAGGGTCTGGGGCCAACGTCCTGACTTTC | CASSRTGSGANVLTF
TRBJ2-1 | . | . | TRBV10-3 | TGTGCCATCAGTGGGGGGCTAGCGGCTAACAGGGAGCAGTTCTTC | CAISGGLAANREQFF
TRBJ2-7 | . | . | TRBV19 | TGTGCCAGTAGTAGCGGGACCTACGAGCAGTACTTC | CASSSGTYEQYF
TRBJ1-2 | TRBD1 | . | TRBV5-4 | TGTGCCAGCAGCCACAGGACAGGACCTAACTATGGCTACACCTTC | CASSHRTGPNYGYTF
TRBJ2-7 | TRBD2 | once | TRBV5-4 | TGTGCCAGCAGCTTGGAACTAGCGGCCTACGAGCAGTACTTC | CASSLELAAYEQYF
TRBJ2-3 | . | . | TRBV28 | TGTGCCAGCAGTTTACCCCAGGGCCCTAGGGATACGCAGTATTTT | CASSLPQGPRDTQYF
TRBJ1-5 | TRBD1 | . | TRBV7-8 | TGTGCCAGCAGCTTAGCTCACAGGGGCGGCAATCAGCCCCAGCATTTT | CASSLAHRGGNQPQHF
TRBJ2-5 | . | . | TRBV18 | TGTGCCAGCTCACCGGGCTGGGGATTTATGGAGACCCAGTACTTC | CASSPGWGFMETQYF
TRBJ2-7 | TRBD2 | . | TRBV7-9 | TGTGCCAGCAGCCACCTAGGGACTAGCGGGATTTACGAGCAGTACTTC | CASSHLGTSGIYEQYF
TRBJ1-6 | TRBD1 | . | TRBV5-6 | TGTGCCAGCAGCGTCCGGGACAGGCTTAATTCACCCCTCCACTTT | CASSVRDRLNSPLHF